This entry lists 2 T cell receptor beta chains sequenced from one sample in a study of cytomegalovirus exposure and HLA in healthy donors. The PCR made use of 60 Vbeta and 13 Jbeta primers. TCRdb keeps only in-frame clones here, not all; method: immunoSEQ multiplex PCR. The data hold some 200,000 clones, with about four fifths observed a single time. Source material: PBMCs. The receptors come from a woman between 18 and 29 years old in good health and CMV-seronegative.

The chain employs TRBV6-1 and TRBJ1-1, with D possibly TRBD1 on 5 matching bases. The germline V gene has CDR1 MNHNS and CDR2 SASEGT. There are 13 residues in the CDR3. The V gene lost 3 bases and the J gene lost 3 bases, with 8 bases spanning the gap. CDR3 in DNA: TGTGCCAGCAGTGATCGGGGGGACACTGAAGCTTTCTTT. Amino acids: CASSDRGDTEAFF.

This clone was detected only a few times. The chain links TRBV28 to TRBJ1-3; unclear D gene. Per the germline V gene, CDR1 is MDHEN and CDR2 is SYDVKM. The CDR3 totals 16 residues. Trimming took off 3 bases at V and 2 bases at J, with 14 bases between the two ends. Here the CDR3 reads CASSFGGIVAGNTIYF. CDR3 bases: TGTGCCAGCAGTTTCGGAGGGATAGTAGCTGGAAACACCATATATTTT.